This TCR beta chain was sequenced during a study of cytomegalovirus exposure and HLA in healthy donors. Study observations and caveats: For most subjects, TCR beta sequences were reported to predict HLA-A and HLA-B alleles with accuracy.

The study ran its PCR with 60 Vbeta and 13 Jbeta primers. The protocol was immunoSEQ multiplex PCR, while the TCRdb copy is restricted to in-frame clones and leaves out a portion. This repertoire comprises 65,000 to 90,000 clones; its ten largest clones make up 2.4%. About this clone: Antigen: not known.

The length of the CDR3 is 13 residues. V lost 8 bases and J lost 9; bases outside the gene matches: 10. CDR1 is MGHDK and CDR2 is SYGVNS in the germline V gene. Sequences were obtained from PBMCs. The receptor's source is a female donor in good health and CMV-seropositive. J is TRBJ2-1 and V is TRBV25-1; TRBD2 aligns across 7 bases. The CDR3 spells CASRRASGFEQFF. For the CDR3, the DNA is TGTGCCAGCCGCCGGGCTAGCGGATTTGAGCAGTTCTTC.